This T cell receptor beta chain came from a study of response to subunit inactivated influenza vaccine. General study results and limits: Each seasonal influenza vaccination recruits few new T cells, the authors suggested.

With respect to this clonotype: Antigen specificity is unknown.

The CDR3 is made up of 15 amino acids. J gave up 5 bases and V 5 bases, and 7 bases lay outside the gene matches. TCRdb recomputed calls from the RT-PCR reads with MiXCR, one row per CDR3 protein. The sample records approximately 520,000 distinct CDR3 sequences, about 25% being singletons. The V and J genes are TRBV12-3 or TRBV12-4 and TRBJ2-7; 12 bases are shared with TRBD1. The sequence derives from a man aged 50-60 years who received an inactivated influenza vaccine. This specimen was CD4+ T cells sorted from PBMCs, taken about 5 days after vaccination. The CDR3 region has the DNA TGTGCCAGCAGTCGAACTGGGACAGGGGGCGACGAGCAGTACTTC. Translated, it gives CASSRTGTGGDEQYF.